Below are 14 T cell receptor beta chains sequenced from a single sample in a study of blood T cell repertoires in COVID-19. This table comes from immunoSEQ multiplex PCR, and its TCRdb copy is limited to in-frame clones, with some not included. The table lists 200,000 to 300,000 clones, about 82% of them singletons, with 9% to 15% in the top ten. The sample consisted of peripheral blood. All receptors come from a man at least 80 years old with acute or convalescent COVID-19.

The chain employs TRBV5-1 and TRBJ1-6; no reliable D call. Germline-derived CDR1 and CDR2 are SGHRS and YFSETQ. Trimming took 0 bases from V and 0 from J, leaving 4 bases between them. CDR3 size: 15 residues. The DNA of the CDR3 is TGCGCCAGCAGCTTGGTCAGCTCCTATAATTCACCCCTCCACTTT. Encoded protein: CASSLVSSYNSPLHF.

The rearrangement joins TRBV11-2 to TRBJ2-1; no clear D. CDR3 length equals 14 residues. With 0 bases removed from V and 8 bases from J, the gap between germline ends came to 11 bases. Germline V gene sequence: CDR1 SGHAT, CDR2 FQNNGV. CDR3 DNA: TGTGCCAGCAGCTTAGATATTGTAGTCGATGAGCAGTTCTTC. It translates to CASSLDIVVDEQFF. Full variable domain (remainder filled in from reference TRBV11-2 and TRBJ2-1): EAGVAQSPRYKIIEKRQSVAFWCNPISGHATLYWYQQILGQGPKLLIQFQNNGVVDDSQLPKDRFSAERLKGVDSTLKIQPAKLEDSAVYLCASSLDIVVDEQFFGPGTRLTVL.

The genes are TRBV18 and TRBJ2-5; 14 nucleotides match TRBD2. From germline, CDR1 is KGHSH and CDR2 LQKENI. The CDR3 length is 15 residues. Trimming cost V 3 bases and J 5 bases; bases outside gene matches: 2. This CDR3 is CASSPRTSGRETQYF. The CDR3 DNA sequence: TGTGCCAGCTCACCGCGGACTAGCGGGAGGGAGACCCAGTACTTC.

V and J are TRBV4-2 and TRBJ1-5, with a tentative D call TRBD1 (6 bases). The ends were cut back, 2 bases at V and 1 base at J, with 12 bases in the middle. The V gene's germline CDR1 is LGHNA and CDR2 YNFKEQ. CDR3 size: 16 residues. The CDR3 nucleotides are TGTGCCAGCAGCCAATCCCGACAGGTCAGCAATCAGCCCCAGCATTTT. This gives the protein CASSQSRQVSNQPQHF.

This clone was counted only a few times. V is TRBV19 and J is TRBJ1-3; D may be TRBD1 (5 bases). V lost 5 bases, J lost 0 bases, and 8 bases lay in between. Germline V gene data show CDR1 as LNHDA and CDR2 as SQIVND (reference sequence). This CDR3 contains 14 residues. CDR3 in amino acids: CASSRGDSGNTIYF. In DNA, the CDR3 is TGTGCCAGTAGTCGGGGGGACTCTGGAAACACCATATATTTT.

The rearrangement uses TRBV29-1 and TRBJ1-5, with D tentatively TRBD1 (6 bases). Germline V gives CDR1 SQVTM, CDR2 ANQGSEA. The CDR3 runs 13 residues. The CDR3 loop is CSAGGHRNQPQHF. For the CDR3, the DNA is TGCAGTGCGGGGGGACACCGGAATCAGCCCCAGCATTTT.

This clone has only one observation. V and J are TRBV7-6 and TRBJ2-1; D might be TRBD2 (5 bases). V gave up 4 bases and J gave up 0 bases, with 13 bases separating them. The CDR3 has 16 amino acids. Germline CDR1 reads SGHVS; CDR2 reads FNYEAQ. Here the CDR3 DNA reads TGTGCCAGCAGCTCCTCGGGCGCGGGCTCCTACAATGAGCAGTTCTTC. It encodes CASSSSGAGSYNEQFF. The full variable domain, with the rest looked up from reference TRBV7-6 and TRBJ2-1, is GAGVSQSPRYKVTKRGQDVALRCDPISGHVSLYWYRQALGQGPEFLTYFNYEAQQDKSGLPNDRFSAERPEGSISTLTIQRTEQRDSAMYRCASSSSGAGSYNEQFFGPGTRLTVL.

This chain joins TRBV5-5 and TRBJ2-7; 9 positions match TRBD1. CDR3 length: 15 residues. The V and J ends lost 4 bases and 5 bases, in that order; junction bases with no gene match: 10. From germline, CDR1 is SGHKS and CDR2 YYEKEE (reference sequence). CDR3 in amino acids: CASSIRDRDFHEQYF. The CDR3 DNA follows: TGTGCCAGCAGCATCCGGGACAGGGATTTTCACGAGCAGTACTTC.

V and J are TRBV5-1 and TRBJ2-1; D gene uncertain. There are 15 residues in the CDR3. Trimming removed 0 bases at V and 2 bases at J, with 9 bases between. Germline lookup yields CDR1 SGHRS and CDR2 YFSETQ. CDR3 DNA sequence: TGCGCCAGCAGCTTGGGTCCAACAGCCTACAATGAGCAGTTCTTC. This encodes CASSLGPTAYNEQFF.

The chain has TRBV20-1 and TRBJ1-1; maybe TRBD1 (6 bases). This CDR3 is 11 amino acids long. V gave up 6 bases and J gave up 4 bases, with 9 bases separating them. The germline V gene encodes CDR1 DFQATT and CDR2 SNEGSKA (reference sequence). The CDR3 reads CSALRGTEAFF. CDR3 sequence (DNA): TGCAGTGCCCTCAGGGGCACTGAAGCTTTCTTT.

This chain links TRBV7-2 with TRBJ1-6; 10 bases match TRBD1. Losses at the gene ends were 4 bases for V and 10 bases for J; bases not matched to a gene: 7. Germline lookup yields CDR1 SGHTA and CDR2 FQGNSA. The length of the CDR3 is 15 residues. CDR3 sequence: CASSYRTGGRSPLHF. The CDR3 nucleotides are TGTGCCAGCAGCTACCGGACAGGGGGAAGGTCACCCCTCCACTTT.

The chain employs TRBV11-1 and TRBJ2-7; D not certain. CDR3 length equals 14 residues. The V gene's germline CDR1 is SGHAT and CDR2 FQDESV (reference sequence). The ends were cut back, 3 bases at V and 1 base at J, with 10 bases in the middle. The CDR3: CASSFSGVSYEQYF. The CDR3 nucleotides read TGTGCCAGCAGCTTTTCAGGCGTATCCTACGAGCAGTACTTC.

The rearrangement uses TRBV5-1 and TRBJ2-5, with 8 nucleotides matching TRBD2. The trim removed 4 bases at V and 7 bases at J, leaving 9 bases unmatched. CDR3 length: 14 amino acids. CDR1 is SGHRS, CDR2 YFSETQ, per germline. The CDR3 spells CASSGMTSEGTQYF. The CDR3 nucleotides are TGCGCCAGCAGCGGGATGACTAGCGAGGGGACCCAGTACTTC.

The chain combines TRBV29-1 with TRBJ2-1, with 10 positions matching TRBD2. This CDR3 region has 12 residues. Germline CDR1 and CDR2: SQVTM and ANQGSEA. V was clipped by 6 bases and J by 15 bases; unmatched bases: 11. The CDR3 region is CSVYLSSGSPFF. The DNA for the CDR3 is TGCAGCGTCTATCTTTCTAGCGGGAGTCCGTTCTTC.